The clone carrying this T cell receptor (beta chain) was picked up many times. Its antigen is currently unknown. This sample is part of a study of T-cell reconstitution after alpha-beta-depleted transplantation in children. Study conclusions and caveats: Reportedly, only several hundred clones from non-depleted graft cells drove alpha-beta T-cell counts at about two months. Recipient T cells and thymic progenitors that survived gave rise to the high TCRbeta diversity observed at day 60 in some patients. A year post-transplant, T-cell counts and diversity derived mostly from newly produced T cells.

Using unique molecular identifiers, the investigators prepared the TCRbeta library. TCRdb reprocessed the PCR reads with MiXCR, giving one entry per CDR3 protein. The sample lists around 130,000 distinct CDR3 sequences, more than 9.5% occurring once. This receptor was taken from a girl less than two years old who had a stem cell transplant for combined immunodeficiency, so the T cells may come from the graft donor. The input for sequencing was PBMCs, mostly from graft donor cells, taken 180 days after TCRalphabeta/CD19-depleted stem cell transplant.

CDR3 bases: TGCAGTGCTCACCCCGGGACTGGCCAAGGGGTGGGGCAAGAGACCCAGTACTTC. This translates into CSAHPGTGQGVGQETQYF. The V and J genes are TRBV20-1 and TRBJ2-5; weak D call: TRBD2 (6 bases). The CDR3 covers 18 residues. The germline gives CDR1 DFQATT, CDR2 SNEGSKA (reference sequence). Trimming shortened V by 5 bases and J by 2 bases, and 27 bases separated the two germline ends.